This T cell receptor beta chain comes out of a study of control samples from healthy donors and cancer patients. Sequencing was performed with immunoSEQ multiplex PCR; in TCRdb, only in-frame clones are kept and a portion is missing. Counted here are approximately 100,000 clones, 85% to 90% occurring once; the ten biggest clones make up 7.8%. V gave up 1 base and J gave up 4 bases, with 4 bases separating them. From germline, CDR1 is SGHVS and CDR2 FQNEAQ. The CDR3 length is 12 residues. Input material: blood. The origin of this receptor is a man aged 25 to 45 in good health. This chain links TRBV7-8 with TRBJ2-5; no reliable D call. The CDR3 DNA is TGTGCCAGCAGCTTAGTTAGAGAGACCCAGTACTTC. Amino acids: CASSLVRETQYF. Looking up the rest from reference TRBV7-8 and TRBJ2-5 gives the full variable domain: GAGVSQSPRYKVAKRGQDVALRCDPISGHVSLFWYQQALGQGPEFLTYFQNEAQLDKSGLPSDRFFAERPEGSVSTLKIQRTQQEDSAVYLCASSLVRETQYFGPGTRLLVL.